This T cell receptor (beta chain) was identified in a study of T cells in Graves' hyperthyroidism and ophthalmopathy. Findings and limits, study-wide: In the analysis, a 13 V-J model separated ophthalmopathy from stable hyperthyroidism. Model predictions of ophthalmopathy came a median 6.5 months before onset.

A note on this clonotype: Its target is not known.

Amplification yielded TCR beta CDR3 regions, with RNA transcripts as the source. The HTBI primer set was used in a first-round RT-PCR of the TCR CDR3. TCRdb used MiXCR to reprocess the multiplex PCR reads, holding one entry per CDR3 protein. The table lists nearly 750,000 distinct CDR3 sequences, 35% of them singletons. This receptor was identified in a woman in her thirties or forties with Graves' hyperthyroidism. The sequenced sample consisted of blood.

The CDR3 DNA reads as TGCGCCAGCAGCTTGGGGGGGGGCGCGACGGCTACTGAAGCTTTCTTT. Its translation is CASSLGGGATATEAFF. This chain joins TRBV5-1 and TRBJ1-1, with a tentative D call TRBD1 (6 bases). Germline V gives CDR1 SGHRS, CDR2 YFSETQ. The V and J ends lost 0 bases and 5 bases respectively, with 17 bases between them. The CDR3 consists of 16 residues.